This entry describes one T cell receptor beta chain. Its antigen is not identified. The data stem from a study of OX40 agonist ivuxolimab in advanced cancers. Broader study findings: Compared with CD4+, CD8+ T cells on average had more expanded clones.

The protocol was immunoSEQ multiplex PCR, while the TCRdb copy is restricted to in-frame clones and leaves out a portion. This sample yields 90,000 to 100,000 clones, of which around 89% are seen a single time; around 0.15% belongs to the top ten. Blood specimens came from baseline, cycle 4 day 1, and cycle 7 day 1. The CDR3 length is 11 residues. Germline V gene data show CDR1 as ENHRY and CDR2 as SYGVKD. With 3 bases removed from V and 3 bases from J, the gap between germline ends came to 2 bases. This sequence originates from an adult with an advanced solid tumor such as melanoma, head and neck, liver or kidney cancer. The chain has TRBV10-3 and TRBJ1-2; D is uncertain. Sequencing used CD4+ or CD8+ T cells sorted from blood, obtained in a trial of the OX40 agonist ivuxolimab. The CDR3 spells CAISDDYGYTF. The CDR3 DNA reads TGTGCCATCAGTGACGACTATGGCTACACCTTC.